This entry lists 26 T cell receptor beta chains sequenced from one sample in a study of cytomegalovirus exposure and HLA in healthy donors. PCR was performed using 60 Vbeta and 13 Jbeta primers. The table came from immunoSEQ multiplex PCR; TCRdb's copy has only in-frame clones and leaves some out. The data show more than 95,000 clones, with around 80% seen just once and roughly 1.2% held by the top ten. The sample consisted of PBMCs. The receptors here all came from a female donor in good health and CMV-seronegative.

This clone was found once. The chain has TRBV5-5 and TRBJ2-3; TRBD2 is a possible D gene (5 bases). The V end lost 2 bases, the J end lost 1 base, and 8 bases lay between the germline ends. CDR1 and CDR2 from the germline V gene are SGHKS and YYEKEE (reference sequence). This CDR3 is built from 14 residues. The chain's CDR3 is CASSFGGRTDTQYF. Written as DNA, the CDR3 is TGTGCCAGCAGCTTCGGAGGACGCACAGATACGCAGTATTTT.

This clone was counted between two and nine times. The gene calls are TRBV19 and TRBJ2-7, with D unresolved. V lost 5 bases to trimming and J lost 6 bases, with 11 bases between them. The CDR3 runs 12 residues. Germline values: CDR1 LNHDA, CDR2 SQIVND (reference sequence). The DNA of the CDR3 is TGTGCCAGTAGTCTGGGCTTGGGCGAGCAGTACTTC. As protein: CASSLGLGEQYF.

This clone was picked up a small number of times. The chain recombines TRBV7-9 with TRBJ1-2; possible D gene TRBD1, 5 bases. The CDR3 is 15 amino acids. Germline values: CDR1 SEHNR, CDR2 FQNEAQ (reference sequence). The V end lost 0 bases, the J end lost 3 bases, and 11 bases lay between the germline ends. The CDR3 protein is CASSLAQGGDYGYTF. CDR3 bases: TGTGCCAGCAGCTTAGCTCAGGGAGGGGACTATGGCTACACCTTC.

The chain joins TRBV20-1 to TRBJ2-1; D is uncertain. CDR1 is DFQATT, CDR2 SNEGSKA, per germline (reference sequence). The CDR3 totals 11 residues. CDR3 in DNA: TGCAGCCCCCCCCTTGACAATGAGCAGTTCTTC. Its protein is CSPPLDNEQFF.

This sequence joins TRBV2 and TRBJ2-5; the match to TRBD2 covers 11 bases. CDR1 and CDR2 from the germline V gene are SNHLY and FYNNEI. The V gene end was trimmed by 3 bases and the J gene end by 9 bases; junction bases not matched to a gene: 9. CDR3 size: 15 residues. CDR3 sequence reads: CASSDGSGGVMAQYF. In DNA form, the CDR3 reads TGTGCCAGCAGTGATGGTAGCGGGGGGGTGATGGCCCAGTACTTC.

This chain connects TRBV19 to TRBJ1-1, with 7 bases identical to TRBD1. The CDR3 is 15 residues long. The germline V gene encodes CDR1 LNHDA and CDR2 SQIVND (reference sequence). The junction had 8 bases not matched to a gene; V was cut back by 3 bases and J by 4 bases. The CDR3 DNA sequence: TGTGCCAGTAGTATTACAGGGGCCCCTGGCACTGAAGCTTTCTTT. It codes for CASSITGAPGTEAFF.

This clone has only a few counts. The chain is built from TRBV5-6 and TRBJ2-5, with unresolved D. V dropped 1 base and J dropped 7 bases, with 11 bases sitting between them. Germline V CDR1 and CDR2: SGHDT, YYEEEE. This CDR3 is built from 13 residues. The CDR3 reads CASSLLQMGTQYF. For the CDR3, the DNA is TGTGCCAGCAGCTTGCTACAGATGGGGACCCAGTACTTC.

This clone turned up a few times. The chain couples TRBV15 to TRBJ2-2, with 8 bases matching TRBD1. Germline CDR1 and CDR2: LNHNV and YYDKDF (reference sequence). V dropped 2 bases and J dropped 6; count of bases not matched to a gene: 5. There are 15 residues in the CDR3. This CDR3 is CATSRRGQGPGELFF. CDR3 in DNA: TGTGCCACCAGCAGACGCGGACAGGGTCCCGGGGAGCTGTTTTTT.

This chain links TRBV6-1 with TRBJ2-7; no firm D call. The CDR3 is made up of 16 amino acids. Trimming shortened V by 2 bases and J by 2 bases, and 16 bases separated the two germline ends. Germline lookup yields CDR1 MNHNS and CDR2 SASEGT. In nucleotides, the CDR3 is TGTGCCAGCAGTGAAACCCCATTGAGATTTCCCTACGAGCAGTACTTC. Translated: CASSETPLRFPYEQYF.

J is TRBJ1-4 and V is TRBV4-2; 11 bases map to TRBD1. V gave up 0 bases and J gave up 8 bases; unmatched junction bases: 11. The CDR3 is 18 amino acids. The V gene's germline CDR1 is LGHNA and CDR2 YNFKEQ. This CDR3 reads CASSQDKGVGTGGEKLFF. The DNA of the CDR3 is TGTGCCAGCAGCCAAGATAAGGGGGTCGGGACAGGGGGAGAAAAACTGTTTTTT.

The chain joins TRBV4-2 to TRBJ2-3; 7 bases match TRBD1. This CDR3 region has 15 residues. The J segment lost 0 bases and the V segment lost 1 base, leaving 1 base of the junction unmatched. CDR1 and CDR2 from the germline V gene are LGHNA and YNFKEQ. In DNA form, the CDR3 reads TGTGCCAGCAGCCAAGCAGGGGGTAGCACAGATACGCAGTATTTT. It specifies CASSQAGGSTDTQYF.

The V call is TRBV5-1, the J call TRBJ1-6, with D possibly matching TRBD1 (6 bases). The CDR3 totals 16 residues. Per the germline V gene, CDR1 is SGHRS and CDR2 is YFSETQ. V lost 0 bases and J 4 bases, leaving 11 bases between the germline ends. The DNA of the CDR3 is TGCGCCAGCAGCTTGGGGACAGTCCCATATAATTCACCCCTCCACTTT. Protein product: CASSLGTVPYNSPLHF.

This chain joins TRBV29-1 and TRBJ2-7; 11 positions match TRBD1. V gave up 6 bases and J gave up 1 base; unmatched junction bases: 5. This CDR3 is 14 amino acids long. Looked up from germline, CDR1 is SQVTM and CDR2 is ANQGSEA. The chain's CDR3 is CSVQDRGRSYEQYF. As DNA, the CDR3 is TGCAGCGTACAGGACAGGGGGCGATCCTACGAGCAGTACTTC.

The rearrangement joins TRBV28 to TRBJ2-5, with 7 bases that match TRBD1. The last part of the DNA fits TRBJ2-7 better; the J call may be wrong. CDR3 length: 15 amino acids. The germline V gene has CDR1 MDHEN and CDR2 SYDVKM. The CDR3 loop is CASRGPGTAPYEQYF. CDR3 nucleotides: TGTGCCAGCAGGGGACCCGGGACAGCACCCTACGAGCAGTACTTC.

The V and J genes are TRBV7-8 and TRBJ2-7; TRBD1 matches at 9 bases. The V gene's germline CDR1 is SGHVS and CDR2 FQNEAQ. Trimming cost V 5 bases and J 3 bases; bases outside gene matches: 5. This CDR3 comprises 14 residues. The CDR3 region has the DNA TGTGCCAGCAGCCAAGGGACAGGGTTCTACGAGCAGTACTTC. Protein: CASSQGTGFYEQYF.

The gene calls are TRBV28 and TRBJ1-1, with TRBD1 matching over 8 bases. This CDR3 has 16 amino acids. Germline CDR1 and CDR2: MDHEN and SYDVKM. The ends lost 6 bases at V and 5 bases at J; junction bases unmatched: 14. CDR3 residues: CASSPPGQAFWTEAFF. In nucleotides, the CDR3 is TGTGCCAGCAGCCCTCCGGGACAGGCCTTTTGGACTGAAGCTTTCTTT.

This clone was observed a single time. The chain recombines TRBV30 with TRBJ2-7; 7 bases are shared with TRBD1. This CDR3 contains 14 residues. The V and J ends lost 2 bases and 6 bases, in that order; junction bases with no gene match: 10. Germline V CDR1 and CDR2: GTSNPN, SVGIG (reference sequence). The CDR3 nucleotides read TGTGCCTGGAGTCCCTCCAACTCAGGGGGCGAGCAGTACTTC. This translates into CAWSPSNSGGEQYF.

The chain has TRBV5-1 and TRBJ2-6; 7 bases fit TRBD1. In germline, CDR1 is SGHRS, CDR2 YFSETQ. The length of the CDR3 is 14 residues. V was clipped by 6 bases and J by 2 bases; unmatched bases: 2. DNA of the CDR3: TGCGCCAGCAAGGGGGCGCCTGGGGCCAACGTCCTGACTTTC. Encoded protein: CASKGAPGANVLTF.

The chain has TRBV9 and TRBJ2-7; 9 positions match TRBD1. The V gene's germline CDR1 is SGDLS and CDR2 YYNGEE. This CDR3 is 15 amino acids long. Trimming took 10 bases from V and 1 from J; bases not matched to a gene: 12. The CDR3 coding sequence is TGTGCCGGGTGGTGTCGGGACAGGGATTCCTACGAGCAGTACTTC. Translating gives CAGWCRDRDSYEQYF.

This chain links TRBV5-1 with TRBJ2-5, with 8 positions matching TRBD1. The better agreement between TRBJ2-7 and the DNA end casts doubt on the J call. The germline gives CDR1 SGHRS, CDR2 YFSETQ. The CDR3 runs 17 residues. The chain's CDR3 is CASSLALDRGYSYEQYF. In DNA, the CDR3 is TGCGCCAGCAGCTTGGCCCTTGACAGGGGATACTCCTACGAGCAGTACTTC.

The chain has TRBV6-5 and TRBJ2-7; possibly TRBD1 for D (6 bases). The length of the CDR3 is 15 residues. Between the trimmed V and J ends, which lost 0 bases and 2 bases, there was a span of 11 bases. Per the germline V gene, CDR1 is MNHEY and CDR2 is SVGAGI. The chain's CDR3 is CASSYSMPGAYEQYF. The CDR3 region has the DNA TGTGCCAGCAGTTACTCGATGCCAGGGGCCTACGAGCAGTACTTC.

The chain employs TRBV14 and TRBJ2-7; TRBD2 matches 8 bases. Germline assignment: CDR1 SGHDN and CDR2 FVKESK. Unmatched junction bases numbered 8, after V lost 1 base and J lost 3 bases. The CDR3 contains 16 residues. CDR3 sequence reads: CASSQVLASGLYEQYF. The CDR3 DNA follows: TGTGCCAGCAGCCAAGTTTTGGCTAGCGGGCTCTACGAGCAGTACTTC.

This clone has more than one count but fewer than ten. The genes are TRBV15 and TRBJ2-5; perhaps TRBD1 as D (5 bases). This CDR3 spans 14 amino acids. Germline values: CDR1 LNHNV, CDR2 YYDKDF (reference sequence). V was clipped by 5 bases and J by 2 bases, with 12 bases between them. CDR3 amino acids: CATSSGPVQETQYF. Here the CDR3 DNA reads TGTGCCACCAGCTCAGGGCCGGTACAAGAGACCCAGTACTTC. Looking up the rest from reference TRBV15 and TRBJ2-5 gives the full variable domain: DAMVIQNPRYQVTQFGKPVTLSCSQTLNHNVMYWYQQKSSQAPKLLFHYYDKDFNNEADTPDNFQSRRPNTSFCFLDIRSPGLGDTAMYLCATSSGPVQETQYFGPGTRLLVL.

The chain links TRBV19 to TRBJ1-2; the D is unclear. Germline V gene sequence: CDR1 LNHDA, CDR2 SQIVND (reference sequence). The CDR3 is 12 residues long. Between the trimmed V and J ends, which lost 3 bases and 7 bases, there was a span of 9 bases. CDR3 protein: CASSIRGFGYTF. The CDR3 DNA is TGTGCCAGTAGTATCCGGGGTTTTGGCTACACCTTC. Supplemented by reference TRBV19 and TRBJ1-2, the full variable domain reads DGGITQSPKYLFRKEGQNVTLSCEQNLNHDAMYWYRQDPGQGLRLIYYSQIVNDFQKGDIAEGYSVSREKKESFPLTVTSAQKNPTAFYLCASSIRGFGYTFGSGTRLTVV.

The rearrangement uses TRBV7-3 and TRBJ2-7, with D unclear. The CDR3 sequence is 17 residues long. V was pared by 0 bases and J by 1 base, with 16 bases between. Germline V gives CDR1 SGHTA, CDR2 FQGTGA. Here the CDR3 reads CASSLTWAGSASYEQYF. The CDR3 coding sequence is TGTGCCAGCAGCTTAACCTGGGCAGGATCTGCGTCCTACGAGCAGTACTTC.

This chain connects TRBV5-1 to TRBJ2-1; 9 bases match TRBD1. Germline trimming cut 4 bases from V and 8 bases from J; bases unmatched to any gene: 7. The CDR3 loop spans 14 amino acids. CDR1 and CDR2 (germline): SGHRS, YFSETQ. CDR3 in DNA: TGCGCCAGCAGCGGACAGGGGCCCTCGGATGAGCAGTTCTTC. Protein product: CASSGQGPSDEQFF.